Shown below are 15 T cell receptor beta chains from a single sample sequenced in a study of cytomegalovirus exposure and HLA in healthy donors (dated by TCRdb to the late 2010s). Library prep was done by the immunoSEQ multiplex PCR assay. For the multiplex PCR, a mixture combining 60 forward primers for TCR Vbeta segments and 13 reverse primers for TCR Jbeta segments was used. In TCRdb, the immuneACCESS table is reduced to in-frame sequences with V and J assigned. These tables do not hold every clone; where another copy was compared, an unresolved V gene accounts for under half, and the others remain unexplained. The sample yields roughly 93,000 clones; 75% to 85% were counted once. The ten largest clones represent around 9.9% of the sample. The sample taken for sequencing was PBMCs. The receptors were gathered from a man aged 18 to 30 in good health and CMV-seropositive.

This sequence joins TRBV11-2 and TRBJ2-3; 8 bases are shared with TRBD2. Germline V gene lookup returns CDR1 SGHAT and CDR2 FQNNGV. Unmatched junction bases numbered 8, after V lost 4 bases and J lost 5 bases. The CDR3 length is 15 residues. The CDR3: CASSSSGGVKDTQYF. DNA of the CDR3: TGTGCCAGCAGCTCCTCGGGGGGGGTAAAAGATACGCAGTATTTT. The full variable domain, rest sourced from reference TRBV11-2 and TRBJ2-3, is EAGVAQSPRYKIIEKRQSVAFWCNPISGHATLYWYQQILGQGPKLLIQFQNNGVVDDSQLPKDRFSAERLKGVDSTLKIQPAKLEDSAVYLCASSSSGGVKDTQYFGPGTRLTVL.

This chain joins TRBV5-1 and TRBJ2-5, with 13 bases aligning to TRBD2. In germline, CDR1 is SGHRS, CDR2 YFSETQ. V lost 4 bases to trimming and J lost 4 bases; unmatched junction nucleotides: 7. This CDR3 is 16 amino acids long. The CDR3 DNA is TGCGCCAGCAGCCTAACTAGCGGGGGGGCTGGAGAGACCCAGTACTTC. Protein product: CASSLTSGGAGETQYF.

Written as DNA, the CDR3 is TGTGCCAGCAGCCAAGACAGGGGTGGTTGGGATTCACCCCTCCACTTT. This encodes CASSQDRGGWDSPLHF. The J gene is TRBJ1-6, the V gene TRBV27, with 8 bases matching TRBD1. There are 16 residues in the CDR3. Germline V lookup: CDR1 MNHEY, CDR2 SMNVEV (reference sequence). Losses at the gene ends were 6 bases for V and 8 bases for J; bases not matched to a gene: 12.

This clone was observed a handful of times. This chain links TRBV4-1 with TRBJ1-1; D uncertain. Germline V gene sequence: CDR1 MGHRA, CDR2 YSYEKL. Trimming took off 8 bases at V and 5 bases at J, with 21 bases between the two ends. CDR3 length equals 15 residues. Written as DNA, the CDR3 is TGCGCCAGCTCCCTCGGACCGGGCGGGTCTACTGAAGCTTTCTTT. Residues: CASSLGPGGSTEAFF.

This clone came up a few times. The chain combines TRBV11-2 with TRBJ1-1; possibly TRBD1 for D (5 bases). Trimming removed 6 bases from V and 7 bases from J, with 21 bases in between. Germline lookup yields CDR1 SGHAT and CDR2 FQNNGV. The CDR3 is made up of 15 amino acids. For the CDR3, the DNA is TGTGCCAGCAGGGAATCGAGGGGACTAGCGGGTGAAGCTTTCTTT. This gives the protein CASRESRGLAGEAFF.

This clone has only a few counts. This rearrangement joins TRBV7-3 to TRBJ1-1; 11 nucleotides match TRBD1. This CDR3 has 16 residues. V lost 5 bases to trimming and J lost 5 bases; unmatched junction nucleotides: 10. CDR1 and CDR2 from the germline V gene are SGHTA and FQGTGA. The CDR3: CASSPITGTGGTEAFF. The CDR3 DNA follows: TGTGCCAGCAGCCCAATAACCGGGACAGGGGGAACTGAAGCTTTCTTT.

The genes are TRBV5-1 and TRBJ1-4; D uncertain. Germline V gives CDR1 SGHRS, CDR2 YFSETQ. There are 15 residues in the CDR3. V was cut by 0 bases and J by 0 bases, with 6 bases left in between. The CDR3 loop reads CASSLGTATNEKLFF. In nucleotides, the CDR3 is TGCGCCAGCAGCTTGGGGACTGCAACTAATGAAAAACTGTTTTTT.

The CDR3 nucleotides are TGCGCCAGCAGCTTTGAGCCGCACTACGAGCAGTACTTC. It is translated as CASSFEPHYEQYF. The V gene is TRBV5-1, the J gene TRBJ2-7; no reliable D call. Germline CDR1 is SGHRS and CDR2 is YFSETQ. V shed 2 bases and J shed 3 bases, with 9 bases lying between them. This CDR3 spans 13 amino acids.

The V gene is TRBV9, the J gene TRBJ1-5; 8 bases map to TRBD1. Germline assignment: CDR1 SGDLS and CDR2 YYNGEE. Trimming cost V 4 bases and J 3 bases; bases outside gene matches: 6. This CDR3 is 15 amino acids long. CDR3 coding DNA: TGTGCCAGCAGCCAACAGGGGGGGTACAATCAGCCCCAGCATTTT. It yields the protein CASSQQGGYNQPQHF.

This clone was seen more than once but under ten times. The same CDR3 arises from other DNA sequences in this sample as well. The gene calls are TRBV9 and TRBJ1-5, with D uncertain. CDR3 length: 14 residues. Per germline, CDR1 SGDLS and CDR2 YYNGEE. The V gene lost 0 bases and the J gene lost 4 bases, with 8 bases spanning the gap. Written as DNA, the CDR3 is TGTGCCAGCAGCGTAGGGTCAGGAAATCAGCCCCAGCATTTT. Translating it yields CASSVGSGNQPQHF.

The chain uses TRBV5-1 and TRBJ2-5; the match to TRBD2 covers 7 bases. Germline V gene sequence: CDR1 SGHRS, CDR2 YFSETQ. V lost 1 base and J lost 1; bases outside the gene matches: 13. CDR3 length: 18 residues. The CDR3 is CASSLSAWRRGSQETQYF. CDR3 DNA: TGCGCCAGCAGCTTGTCGGCTTGGCGGCGGGGGTCCCAAGAGACCCAGTACTTC.

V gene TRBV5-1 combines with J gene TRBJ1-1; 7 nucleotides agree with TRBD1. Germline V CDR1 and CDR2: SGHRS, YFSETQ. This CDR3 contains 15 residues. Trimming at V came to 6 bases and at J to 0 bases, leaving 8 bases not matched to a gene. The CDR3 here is CASMRGHGLNTEAFF. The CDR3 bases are TGCGCCAGCATGAGGGGGCACGGTTTGAACACTGAAGCTTTCTTT.

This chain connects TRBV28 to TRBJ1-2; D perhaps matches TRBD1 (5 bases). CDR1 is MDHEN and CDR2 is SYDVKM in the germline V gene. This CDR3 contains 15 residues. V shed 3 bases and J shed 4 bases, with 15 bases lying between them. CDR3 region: CASSFFPPDSYGYTF. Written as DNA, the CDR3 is TGTGCCAGCAGTTTTTTCCCCCCCGACAGCTATGGCTACACCTTC.

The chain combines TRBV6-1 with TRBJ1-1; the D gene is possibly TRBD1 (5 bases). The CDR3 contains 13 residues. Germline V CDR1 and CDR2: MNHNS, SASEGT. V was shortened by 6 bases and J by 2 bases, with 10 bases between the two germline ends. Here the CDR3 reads CASRLTDNTEAFF. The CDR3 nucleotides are TGTGCCAGCAGGTTGACAGATAACACTGAAGCTTTCTTT.

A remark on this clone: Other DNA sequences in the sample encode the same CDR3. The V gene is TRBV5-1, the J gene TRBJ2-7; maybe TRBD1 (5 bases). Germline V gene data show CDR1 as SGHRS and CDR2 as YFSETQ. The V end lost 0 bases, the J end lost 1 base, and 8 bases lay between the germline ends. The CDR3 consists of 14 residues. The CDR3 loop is CASSLGQGSYEQYF. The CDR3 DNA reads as TGCGCCAGCAGCTTGGGGCAGGGTTCCTACGAGCAGTACTTC.